This T cell receptor beta chain stems from a study of control samples from healthy donors and cancer patients. Generated by immunoSEQ multiplex PCR, the TCRdb table keeps only in-frame clones and is missing some. The data contain under 95,000 clones, around four fifths of them singletons. The CDR3 contains 16 residues. CDR1 and CDR2 (germline): MNHEY, SMNVEV (reference sequence). The V gene lost 4 bases and the J gene lost 0 bases, with 13 bases spanning the gap. The source material was blood. This TCR was recovered from a man in his fifties or sixties in good health. V gene TRBV27 combines with J gene TRBJ2-1; D is unresolved. The CDR3 loop is CASSSLILYSYNEQFF. CDR3 nucleotide sequence: TGTGCCAGCAGTTCTCTCATCCTGTACTCCTACAATGAGCAGTTCTTC.